The next 4 T cell receptor beta chains were all read from a single sample in a study of radiation and T cells in renal cell carcinoma. Time point noted: baseline pretreatment blood. The treatment: 15 Gy SBRT to primary tumor, nephrectomy 4 weeks later. Profiling relied on immunoSEQ multiplex PCR, and the TCRdb table lists in-frame clones only, not all of them. The sample yields tens of thousands of clones, over 70% seen once. This sample comprised blood, obtained from a patient whose treatment included radiotherapy and nephrectomy. These receptors were taken from a man between 60 and 75 years old with renal cell carcinoma.

CDR3 loop: CAISGRGGNTEAFF. CDR3 DNA: TGTGCCATCAGTGGCCGCGGGGGGAACACTGAAGCTTTCTTT. The chain employs TRBV10-3 and TRBJ1-1, with D possibly matching TRBD1 (5 bases). V was trimmed by 4 bases and J by 1 base, leaving 10 bases between them. In germline, CDR1 is ENHRY, CDR2 SYGVKD. This CDR3 is 14 amino acids long.

This clone occurred once. This chain links TRBV6-5 with TRBJ2-6; a weak D match, TRBD1 (5 bases). Germline V CDR1 and CDR2: MNHEY, SVGAGI. This CDR3 is built from 15 residues. Trimming pared 4 bases from V and 0 bases from J, leaving 7 bases between. CDR3 sequence: CASSLRGSGANVLTF. CDR3 bases: TGTGCCAGCAGTTTAAGGGGCTCTGGGGCCAACGTCCTGACTTTC.

The chain uses TRBV18 and TRBJ2-7, with TRBD1 matching 8 bases. Germline CDR1 reads KGHSH; CDR2 reads LQKENI. J was trimmed by 6 bases and V by 6 bases; bases with no gene match: 7. This CDR3 contains 13 residues. CDR3 DNA sequence: TGTGCCAGCTCCCAATCGACAGGGGTCGAGCAGTACTTC. Protein: CASSQSTGVEQYF.

This clone was observed once. The genes are TRBV7-2 and TRBJ1-5; D is undetermined. V lost 3 bases to trimming and J lost 7 bases, with 10 bases between them. CDR1 is SGHTA, CDR2 FQGNSA, per germline. The CDR3 extends over 13 amino acids. For the CDR3, the DNA is TGTGCCAGCAGCTTCGGTCTTGACCAGCCCCAGCATTTT. It codes for CASSFGLDQPQHF.